Presented here are 30 T cell receptor beta chains from one specimen sequenced in a study of cytomegalovirus exposure and HLA in healthy donors. Both 60 Vbeta primers and 13 Jbeta primers went into the PCR. The method was immunoSEQ multiplex PCR; TCRdb's version includes in-frame clones alone and lacks a portion of them. The repertoire holds about 130,000 clones, with roughly 74% as singletons. Material: PBMCs. These receptors all come from a woman aged 50 to 60 in good health and CMV-seropositive.

The chain is built from TRBV5-8 and TRBJ2-1, with 8 bases identical to TRBD2. Germline V gives CDR1 SGHTS, CDR2 YDEGEE. J gave up 3 bases and V 0 bases, and 5 bases lay outside the gene matches. The CDR3 contains 16 residues. In nucleotides, the CDR3 is TGTGCCAGCAGCTTGGGTATTAGCGGGGACTACAATGAGCAGTTCTTC. It translates to CASSLGISGDYNEQFF.

The CDR3 sequence: CASSLLDSTDTQYF. In nucleotides, the CDR3 is TGTGCCAGCAGCTTACTTGACTCCACAGATACGCAGTATTTT. This sequence joins TRBV11-3 and TRBJ2-3; D gene ambiguous. This CDR3 region has 14 residues. V dropped 2 bases and J dropped 2 bases, with 8 bases sitting between them. Germline CDR1 SGHNT, CDR2 YENEEA.

The sample holds a few counts of this clone. This chain uses TRBV2 with TRBJ2-2; 12 bases align to TRBD1. V lost 6 bases and J lost 4; bases outside the gene matches: 9. The CDR3 covers 17 residues. Germline V lookup: CDR1 SNHLY, CDR2 FYNNEI. CDR3: CASRGGQGAKGTGELFF. CDR3 bases: TGTGCCAGCAGGGGGGGACAGGGGGCAAAGGGCACCGGGGAGCTGTTTTTT.

Notes on this clone: The germline gene is not matched at one end of the junction; a read error may be the cause. The CDR3 spells CSSSLGTVNTEAFF. The CDR3 bases are TGTTCCAGCAGCTTAGGGACAGTAAACACTGAAGCTTTCTTT. The J gene is TRBJ1-1, the V gene TRBV7-9; 7 positions agree with TRBD1. The V gene's germline CDR1 is SEHNR and CDR2 FQNEAQ (reference sequence). The CDR3 loop spans 14 amino acids. Full variable domain (rest looked up from reference TRBV7-9 and TRBJ1-1): DTGVSQNPRHKITKRGQNVTFRCDPISEHNRLYWYRQTLGQGPEFLTYFQNEAQLEKSRLLSDRFSAERPKGSFSTLEIQRTEQGDSAMYLCSSSLGTVNTEAFFGQGTRLTVV.

In its sample, this clone was seen a few times. The chain is built from TRBV6-5 and TRBJ2-3; the match to TRBD1 covers 7 bases. Germline trimming cut 4 bases from V and 0 bases from J; bases unmatched to any gene: 1. Germline CDR1 is MNHEY and CDR2 is SVGAGI. The CDR3 sequence is 14 residues long. CDR3 nucleotides: TGTGCCAGCAGTTTGGGACAGAGCACAGATACGCAGTATTTT. Its protein product is CASSLGQSTDTQYF.

This clone occurred once. The junction shows a germline mismatch at one end, possibly a read error. The chain is built from TRBV7-7 and TRBJ2-7, with a weak D call TRBD2 (6 bases). The CDR3 has 14 amino acids. Germline V lookup: CDR1 SSHAT, CDR2 FNYEAQ (reference sequence). CDR3 in amino acids: CASSASTSSYEQYF. For the CDR3, the DNA is TGTGCTAGCAGCGCCTCGACTAGTTCCTACGAGCAGTACTTC.

The chain employs TRBV5-1 and TRBJ1-2; D possibly corresponds to TRBD1 (6 bases). The V and J ends lost 0 bases and 4 bases respectively, with 7 bases between them. Germline V gene lookup returns CDR1 SGHRS and CDR2 YFSETQ. This CDR3 spans 13 amino acids. The CDR3 loop is CASSLADSYGYTF. The CDR3 nucleotides are TGCGCCAGCAGCTTGGCGGACAGCTATGGCTACACCTTC.

The V and J genes are TRBV29-1 and TRBJ2-3; tentative D call: TRBD1 (5 bases). Germline loops: CDR1 SQVTM, CDR2 ANQGSEA. Trimming took off 3 bases at V and 4 bases at J, with 11 bases between the two ends. There are 13 residues in the CDR3. As DNA, the CDR3 is TGCAGCGTTGAGGCAGGGCCTTCAGATACGCAGTATTTT. Protein sequence: CSVEAGPSDTQYF.

CDR3 in DNA: TGTGCCAGCAGCTTTGGTCGCGGGGGAGCTCCACCCACAGATACGCAGTATTTT. It is translated as CASSFGRGGAPPTDTQYF. The chain carries TRBV7-2 and TRBJ2-3; 7 nucleotides line up with TRBD2. Germline V gene sequence: CDR1 SGHTA, CDR2 FQGNSA. The CDR3 is made up of 18 amino acids. The J segment lost 2 bases and the V segment lost 3 bases, leaving 14 bases of the junction unmatched.

This clone has only a few counts. The CDR3 loop reads CASSQQSGNEKLFF. As DNA, the CDR3 is TGCGCCAGCAGCCAACAGTCGGGTAATGAAAAACTGTTTTTT. The chain joins TRBV4-3 to TRBJ1-4; D is unclear. The CDR3 is 14 amino acids. V was trimmed by 2 bases and J by 4 bases, leaving 8 bases between them. In germline, CDR1 is LGHNA, CDR2 YSLEER.

The V and J genes are TRBV6-1 and TRBJ1-1, with 8 bases aligning to TRBD1. This CDR3 comprises 14 residues. The V gene end was trimmed by 6 bases and the J gene end by 5 bases; junction bases not matched to a gene: 8. Germline CDR1 is MNHNS and CDR2 is SASEGT. The CDR3 loop reads CASSGQGEWTEAFF. For the CDR3, the DNA is TGTGCCAGCAGCGGACAGGGCGAGTGGACTGAAGCTTTCTTT.

The V gene is TRBV13, the J gene TRBJ2-2; D uncertain. Trimming removed 5 bases at V and 4 bases at J, with 20 bases between. This CDR3 is 17 amino acids long. Germline lookup yields CDR1 PRHDT and CDR2 FYEKMQ (reference sequence). CDR3 protein: CASSVDSKGLGTGELFF. The DNA of the CDR3 is TGTGCCAGCAGCGTAGACTCCAAAGGCCTAGGCACCGGGGAGCTGTTTTTT. The entire variable domain, with the rest obtained from reference TRBV13 and TRBJ2-2, is as follows: AAGVIQSPRHLIKEKRETATLKCYPIPRHDTVYWYQQGPGQDPQFLISFYEKMQSDKGSIPDRFSAQQFSDYHSELNMSSLELGDSALYFCASSVDSKGLGTGELFFGEGSRLTVL.

The chain is built from TRBV6-5 and TRBJ2-2; possibly TRBD1 for D (5 bases). V was shortened by 4 bases and J by 1 base, with 13 bases between the two germline ends. The CDR3 length is 16 residues. Germline V gives CDR1 MNHEY, CDR2 SVGAGI. Here the CDR3 DNA reads TGTGCCAGCAGTTTAAAGGGGATCCGGAACACCGGGGAGCTGTTTTTT. Amino acid sequence: CASSLKGIRNTGELFF.

This clone has a handful of counts. The V gene is TRBV29-1, the J gene TRBJ1-1; 9 bases are a match to TRBD1. Germline CDR1 is SQVTM and CDR2 is ANQGSEA. Unmatched junction bases numbered 4, after V lost 7 bases and J lost 4 bases. This CDR3 has 12 amino acids. The CDR3 here is CSGGQGSTEAFF. In DNA, the CDR3 is TGCAGCGGGGGACAGGGATCCACTGAAGCTTTCTTT. The full variable domain, in which reference TRBV29-1 and TRBJ1-1 provide the parts outside the CDR3, is SAVISQKPSRDICQRGTSLTIQCQVDSQVTMMFWYRQQPGQSLTLIATANQGSEATYESGFVIDKFPISRPNLTFSTLTVSNMSPEDSSIYLCSGGQGSTEAFFGQGTRLTVV.

This chain connects TRBV30 to TRBJ1-2; D gene unclear. CDR1 and CDR2 (germline): GTSNPN, SVGIG (reference sequence). V lost 0 bases and J lost 4, with 12 bases in between. The CDR3 totals 14 residues. CDR3 in amino acids: CAWSVLLRAYGYTF. The CDR3 region has the DNA TGTGCCTGGAGTGTACTTTTGAGGGCCTATGGCTACACCTTC.

The chain uses TRBV2 and TRBJ1-2; 7 bases map to TRBD1. V was pared by 6 bases and J by 5 bases, with 9 bases of the junction left unmatched. The germline V gene has CDR1 SNHLY and CDR2 FYNNEI. The CDR3 covers 14 residues. The CDR3 spells CASRVDRAEYGYTF. Here the CDR3 DNA reads TGTGCCAGCAGGGTAGACAGGGCGGAGTATGGCTACACCTTC.

The chain recombines TRBV11-2 with TRBJ1-6; TRBD1 matches 7 bases. The CDR3 is 15 amino acids. The junction had 10 bases not matched to a gene; V was cut back by 5 bases and J by 9 bases. Germline values: CDR1 SGHAT, CDR2 FQNNGV. The CDR3 loop is CASSLGQAGVSPLHF. DNA for the CDR3: TGTGCCAGCAGCCTAGGACAGGCGGGGGTTTCACCCCTCCACTTT.

The chain has TRBV5-1 and TRBJ1-4; 10 nucleotides align to TRBD1. V shed 4 bases and J 5 bases; nucleotides not matched to a gene: 8. The CDR3 is 16 amino acids. Germline V gene data show CDR1 as SGHRS and CDR2 as YFSETQ. CDR3 bases: TGCGCCAGCAGCCTTGGACCGGGACAGGGGAATGAAAAACTGTTTTTT. Translation: CASSLGPGQGNEKLFF. The variable domain in full, completed from reference TRBV5-1 and TRBJ1-4, reads KAGVTQTPRYLIKTRGQQVTLSCSPISGHRSVSWYQQTPGQGLQFLFEYFSETQRNKGNFPGRFSGRQFSNSRSEMNVSTLELGDSALYLCASSLGPGQGNEKLFFGSGTQLSVL.

Only a few counts were recorded for this clone. V is TRBV7-9 and J is TRBJ2-1; 8 bases line up with TRBD2. V shed 3 bases and J 8 bases; nucleotides not matched to a gene: 9. This CDR3 comprises 15 residues. Germline V CDR1 and CDR2: SEHNR, FQNEAQ (reference sequence). The CDR3 loop reads CASSFRFGTSDEQFF. DNA for the CDR3: TGTGCCAGCAGCTTTAGGTTTGGGACTAGTGATGAGCAGTTCTTC.

This chain links TRBV28 with TRBJ2-1; 8 bases are a match to TRBD1. CDR1 is MDHEN, CDR2 SYDVKM, per germline. The J segment lost 8 bases and the V segment lost 4 bases, leaving 4 bases of the junction unmatched. The CDR3 extends over 13 amino acids. This CDR3 reads CASSSTGEDEQFF. CDR3 in DNA: TGTGCCAGCAGTTCGACAGGGGAGGATGAGCAGTTCTTC.

The V gene is TRBV14, the J gene TRBJ1-2; D remains ambiguous. CDR3 length: 13 amino acids. Trimming removed 3 bases from V and 2 bases from J, with 7 bases in between. In germline, CDR1 is SGHDN, CDR2 FVKESK. The CDR3 DNA is TGTGCCAGCAGCCATTGGGAGAACTATGGCTACACCTTC. It codes for CASSHWENYGYTF.

This rearrangement joins TRBV11-3 to TRBJ2-6, with D possibly TRBD1 on 5 matching bases. This CDR3 is 15 amino acids long. The germline gives CDR1 SGHNT, CDR2 YENEEA. The V end lost 5 bases, the J end lost 4 bases, and 12 bases lay between the germline ends. Here the CDR3 DNA reads TGTGCCAGCAGCGGGGTTAGGGGCGGGGCCAACGTCCTGACTTTC. Encoded protein: CASSGVRGGANVLTF.

V is TRBV7-9 and J is TRBJ2-3, with D possibly TRBD1 on 5 matching bases. V lost 1 base and J 2 bases, leaving 10 bases between the germline ends. The CDR3 is 15 residues long. The germline V gene encodes CDR1 SEHNR and CDR2 FQNEAQ (reference sequence). This CDR3 reads CASSLGQPNTDTQYF. DNA of the CDR3: TGTGCCAGCAGCTTAGGACAGCCGAACACAGATACGCAGTATTTT.

The rearrangement uses TRBV7-2 and TRBJ2-7, with D perhaps TRBD2 (5 bases). This CDR3 has 13 residues. V lost 0 bases and J lost 6, with 9 bases in between. From germline, CDR1 is SGHTA and CDR2 FQGNSA. For the CDR3, the DNA is TGTGCCAGCAGCTTAGCCTTGGCGGGCGAGCAGTACTTC. This encodes CASSLALAGEQYF.

The chain carries TRBV6-4 and TRBJ1-1; D is unresolved. V was trimmed by 0 bases and J by 1 base, leaving 6 bases between them. This CDR3 is built from 14 residues. Looked up from germline, CDR1 is MRHNA and CDR2 is SNTAGT. CDR3 bases: TGTGCCAGCAGTGACTCGTCGTGGAACACTGAAGCTTTCTTT. It encodes CASSDSSWNTEAFF.

The V gene is TRBV15, the J gene TRBJ1-3; D is unclear. The CDR3 spans 13 residues. The germline V and J ends were trimmed by 5 bases and 0 bases, with 5 bases remaining between them. The germline V gene has CDR1 LNHNV and CDR2 YYDKDF (reference sequence). CDR3 loop: CATSLNSGNTIYF. CDR3 bases: TGTGCCACCAGCTTAAACTCTGGAAACACCATATATTTT.

This chain connects TRBV2 to TRBJ1-1; no clear D gene. The V gene's germline CDR1 is SNHLY and CDR2 FYNNEI. This CDR3 has 11 residues. Trimming pared 2 bases from V and 7 bases from J, leaving 5 bases between. The CDR3 here is CASSERSEAFF. The CDR3 nucleotides read TGTGCCAGCAGTGAAAGGAGTGAAGCTTTCTTT.

J is TRBJ1-1 and V is TRBV5-3, with D maybe TRBD1 (5 bases). TRBV5-3 is labeled an ORF, and its function is uncertain. The CDR3 sequence is 13 residues long. V gave up 1 base and J gave up 6 bases, with 10 bases separating them. CDR3 sequence: CARSLYSGAEAFF. The CDR3 bases are TGTGCCAGAAGCTTGTATTCGGGGGCTGAAGCTTTCTTT.

The chain uses TRBV7-2 and TRBJ2-5; 10 bases fit TRBD1. The CDR3 length is 15 residues. Germline loops: CDR1 SGHTA, CDR2 FQGNSA. The V gene end was trimmed by 5 bases and the J gene end by 5 bases; junction bases not matched to a gene: 8. The CDR3 region is CASSPQTGGWETQYF. Here the CDR3 DNA reads TGTGCCAGCAGCCCTCAGACAGGGGGCTGGGAGACCCAGTACTTC.

In its sample, this clone was seen once. V gene TRBV7-2 combines with J gene TRBJ2-5; D gene uncertain. The J call is in doubt because the DNA end fits TRBJ2-7 better. This CDR3 is 14 amino acids long. The V gene's germline CDR1 is SGHTA and CDR2 FQGNSA. CDR3 nucleotides: TGTGCCAGCAGCCCCAGGTCTGGGGCCTACGAGCAGTACTTC. Protein sequence: CASSPRSGAYEQYF.